A single sample gave rise to the 2 T cell receptor beta chains below, sequenced in a study of human T cells and chemical hapten exposure (dated by TCRdb to the early 2020s). The time point label, read with the paper, signifies: patch test 1, 2 weeks after DPC sensitization. The meaning of the sample's treatment or condition label: therapeutic diphenylcyclopropenone sensitization with weekly scalp DPC. Library generation was performed with RACE. The data were produced on a NextSeq 500. TCRdb reworked the public reads: Q25 trimming with fastp, MiXCR clone assembly, productive beta chains retained. Rows with a matching CDR3 protein are joined into one entry that keeps the most common DNA and genes. The sample profile shows roughly 160,000 distinct CDR3 sequences; around 13% of them were found once. Together, the top ten hold about 1.7% of the sample. The specimen comprised whole blood, sampled in connection with sensitization to the hapten diphenylcyclopropenone (DPC). These receptors came from a woman under 40 with alopecia areata. Some clones in this sample may be carry-over from other donors' samples.

V usage is TRBV30 and J usage is TRBJ2-7, with no clear D. The CDR3 extends over 13 amino acids. Trimming took off 2 bases at V and 0 bases at J, with 8 bases between the two ends. CDR1 is GTSNPN, CDR2 SVGIG, per germline (reference sequence). CDR3 amino acids: CAWSPSVSYEQYF. As DNA, the CDR3 is TGTGCCTGGAGTCCATCGGTCTCCTACGAGCAGTACTTC.

This clonotype was recorded at least ten times. The V and J genes are TRBV29-1 and TRBJ2-7; D unresolved. V was pared by 8 bases and J by 4 bases, with 12 bases between. There are 11 residues in the CDR3. CDR1 and CDR2 (germline): SQVTM, ANQGSEA. The CDR3 loop reads CSCSAGYEQYF. Here the CDR3 DNA reads TGCAGCTGTTCGGCCGGTTACGAGCAGTACTTC.